The 5 T cell receptor beta chains reported below all come from one sample, sequenced in a study of T-cell memory formation after mild COVID-19. TCRdb re-derived calls from the 5' RACE reads in MiXCR, one entry per CDR3 protein. The table includes over 150,000 distinct CDR3 sequences, 13% detected once. Specimen: PBMCs or a T cell subset sorted from them (not recorded which). The receptor set was obtained from a man aged 18 to 30 who had mild COVID-19 (a few samples of this study predate the infection). Cell type and time point are not known.

This clonotype was picked up a small number of times. The gene calls are TRBV12-3 or TRBV12-4 and TRBJ1-6; unclear D gene. The CDR3 totals 16 residues. Deletions cut 6 bases from V and 2 bases from J, with 14 bases between. CDR3 loop: CASSVDGPTYNSPLHF. The CDR3 bases are TGTGCCAGCAGCGTAGACGGACCCACCTATAATTCACCCCTCCACTTT.

This clonotype was observed a handful of times. This sequence joins TRBV12-3 or TRBV12-4 and TRBJ2-1; D gene ambiguous. The CDR3 length is 10 residues. V was clipped by 3 bases and J by 8 bases, with 2 bases between them. In DNA, the CDR3 is TGTGCCAGCAGTTTTCATGAGCAGTTCTTC. Its protein is CASSFHEQFF.

The chain combines TRBV24-1 with TRBJ2-1, with 7 bases matching TRBD2. The CDR3 spans 16 residues. Germline-derived CDR1 and CDR2 are KGHDR and SFDVKD. V was pared by 5 bases and J by 0 bases, with 6 bases of the junction left unmatched. CDR3 in amino acids: CATSGTSESSYNEQFF. The CDR3 DNA is TGTGCCACCAGTGGGACTAGTGAGAGCTCCTACAATGAGCAGTTCTTC.

This chain links TRBV5-5 with TRBJ2-5; the D is unclear. V was pared by 4 bases and J by 5 bases, with 12 bases between. The CDR3 covers 13 residues. Germline loops: CDR1 SGHKS, CDR2 YYEKEE (reference sequence). The CDR3 DNA reads TGTGCCAGCAGCCTTGCGCGCCCGGAGACCCAGTACTTC. Residues: CASSLARPETQYF.

This clonotype was observed a few times. The V and J genes are TRBV7-9 and TRBJ2-7; perhaps D is TRBD1 or TRBD2 (5 bases each). This CDR3 has 17 amino acids. V lost 1 base, J lost 7 bases, and 23 bases lay in between. Germline V gene sequence: CDR1 SEHNR, CDR2 FQNEAQ (reference sequence). The CDR3 DNA reads as TGTGCCAGCAGCTTAGTGCCACGTTCCGGGGCCTCTTCTGAGCAGTACTTC. It encodes CASSLVPRSGASSEQYF.